Following are 11 T cell receptor beta chains from one sample sequenced in a study of blood T cells in healthy people across ages. Next came a second PCR, run for about 7 to 11 cycles, which used a sample-barcoded 5' primer along with a J-beta primer mix. TCRdb recomputed calls from the 5' RACE reads with MiXCR, one row per CDR3 protein. The table shows just under 900,000 distinct CDR3 sequences, with 25% to 30% occurring only once. Sample: blood. These receptors were collected from an elderly woman in good health.

This clonotype was detected only a few times. J is TRBJ1-6 and V is TRBV28; no definite D call. The CDR3 is made up of 12 amino acids. V was trimmed by 4 bases and J by 12 bases, leaving 10 bases between them. The germline gives CDR1 MDHEN, CDR2 SYDVKM. CDR3 loop: CASSSLTEPLHF. The DNA for the CDR3 is TGTGCCAGCAGTTCCCTGACTGAACCCCTCCACTTT.

This chain uses TRBV15 with TRBJ2-7, with D maybe TRBD1 (6 bases). The germline gives CDR1 LNHNV, CDR2 YYDKDF (reference sequence). This CDR3 contains 17 residues. Trimming took off 5 bases at V and 0 bases at J, with 20 bases between the two ends. DNA for the CDR3: TGTGCCACCAGCCCCCGTCAGGGGATCGTAAGCTCCTACGAGCAGTACTTC. Its translation: CATSPRQGIVSSYEQYF.

This clonotype has more than one count but fewer than ten. A read error may explain this, as a much larger clone is one base away. The chain uses TRBV24-1 and TRBJ2-1, with TRBD1 identical over 9 bases. The J call could be wrong; TRBJ2-7 is a better fit for the DNA end. Germline CDR1 reads KGHDR; CDR2 reads SFDVKD. This CDR3 is 14 amino acids long. CDR3 sequence reads: CATSAQGAYNEQYF. CDR3 nucleotide sequence: TGTGCCACCAGTGCACAGGGGGCCTACAATGAGCAGTACTTC.

This clonotype was counted a few times. The V gene is TRBV7-6, the J gene TRBJ2-7; TRBD1 agrees at 8 bases. V shed 3 bases, J shed 1 base, and the junction held 11 bases outside the gene matches. Germline V gene sequence: CDR1 SGHVS, CDR2 FNYEAQ. This CDR3 region has 17 residues. The CDR3 coding sequence is TGTGCCAGCAGCTTCCTCCCTCCCGGGACAGGTTCCTACGAGCAGTACTTC. Encoded protein: CASSFLPPGTGSYEQYF. Full variable domain (outside the CDR3, taken from reference TRBV7-6 and TRBJ2-7): GAGVSQSPRYKVTKRGQDVALRCDPISGHVSLYWYRQALGQGPEFLTYFNYEAQQDKSGLPNDRFSAERPEGSISTLTIQRTEQRDSAMYRCASSFLPPGTGSYEQYFGPGTRLTVT.

This clonotype was seen at least ten times. The rearrangement uses TRBV6-2 or TRBV6-3 and TRBJ2-3, with 13 bases matching TRBD2. Germline assignment: CDR1 MNHEY and CDR2 SVGEGT. The CDR3 runs to 16 residues. Trimming removed 5 bases from V and 2 bases from J; junction bases left unmatched: 4. The chain's CDR3 is CASSKGLAGITDTQYF. CDR3 bases: TGTGCCAGCAGTAAGGGACTAGCGGGGATCACAGATACGCAGTATTTT.

A few counts support this clonotype. The chain is built from TRBV7-9 and TRBJ1-1; D unclear. This CDR3 is 13 amino acids long. The V and J ends lost 5 bases and 1 base respectively, with 8 bases between them. Germline V gene lookup returns CDR1 SEHNR and CDR2 FQNEAQ (reference sequence). The CDR3 sequence is CASSHISNTEAFF. The CDR3 nucleotides are TGTGCCAGCAGCCATATATCGAACACTGAAGCTTTCTTT.

This clonotype was seen at least ten times. CDR3 sequence reads: CASSLHEVNIQYF. The CDR3 nucleotides are TGTGCCAGCAGTTTACACGAGGTTAACATTCAGTACTTC. The V call is TRBV27, the J call TRBJ2-4; D gene ambiguous. This CDR3 has 13 amino acids. Germline values: CDR1 MNHEY, CDR2 SMNVEV (reference sequence). V was clipped by 2 bases and J by 7 bases, with 9 bases between them.

This clonotype was counted ten times or more. The chain uses TRBV5-6 and TRBJ2-4; D tentatively reads TRBD1 or TRBD2 (6 bases each). V lost 3 bases, J lost 0 bases, and 16 bases lay in between. The germline gives CDR1 SGHDT, CDR2 YYEEEE. The CDR3 spans 17 residues. The CDR3 nucleotides are TGTGCCAGCAGCTGGGGGGCAAATCGTCTAGCCAAAAACATTCAGTACTTC. Protein product: CASSWGANRLAKNIQYF. The full variable domain, in which reference TRBV5-6 and TRBJ2-4 provide the parts outside the CDR3, is DAGVTQSPTHLIKTRGQQVTLRCSPKSGHDTVSWYQQALGQGPQFIFQYYEEEERQRGNFPDRFSGHQFPNYSSELNVNALLLGDSALYLCASSWGANRLAKNIQYFGAGTRLSVL.

This clonotype has a handful of counts. This rearrangement joins TRBV20-1 to TRBJ2-7; 10 bases agree with TRBD2. V lost 5 bases and J lost 3; bases outside the gene matches: 10. The CDR3 covers 15 residues. From germline, CDR1 is DFQATT and CDR2 SNEGSKA (reference sequence). The CDR3 reads CSARSGGARIYEQYF. CDR3 bases: TGCAGTGCTCGAAGCGGGGGGGCGAGAATCTACGAGCAGTACTTC.

This clonotype was seen a handful of times. The CDR3, as DNA: TGTGCCAGCAGCGCCCTCCCCGGGGGGGGCACAGATACGCAGTATTTT. This translates into CASSALPGGGTDTQYF. The chain joins TRBV9 to TRBJ2-3; 8 nucleotides agree with TRBD2. V lost 3 bases, J lost 1 base, and 7 bases stayed unmatched. The CDR3 consists of 16 residues. Looked up from germline, CDR1 is SGDLS and CDR2 is YYNGEE.

This clonotype was detected ten times or more. V and J are TRBV7-9 and TRBJ1-1; tentatively, D is TRBD1 (5 bases). The V and J ends lost 0 bases and 3 bases respectively, with 11 bases between them. Germline V lookup: CDR1 SEHNR, CDR2 FQNEAQ (reference sequence). The CDR3 has 15 residues. CDR3: CASSLAGAGDTEAFF. CDR3 nucleotide sequence: TGTGCCAGCAGCTTAGCCGGGGCGGGGGACACTGAAGCTTTCTTT.